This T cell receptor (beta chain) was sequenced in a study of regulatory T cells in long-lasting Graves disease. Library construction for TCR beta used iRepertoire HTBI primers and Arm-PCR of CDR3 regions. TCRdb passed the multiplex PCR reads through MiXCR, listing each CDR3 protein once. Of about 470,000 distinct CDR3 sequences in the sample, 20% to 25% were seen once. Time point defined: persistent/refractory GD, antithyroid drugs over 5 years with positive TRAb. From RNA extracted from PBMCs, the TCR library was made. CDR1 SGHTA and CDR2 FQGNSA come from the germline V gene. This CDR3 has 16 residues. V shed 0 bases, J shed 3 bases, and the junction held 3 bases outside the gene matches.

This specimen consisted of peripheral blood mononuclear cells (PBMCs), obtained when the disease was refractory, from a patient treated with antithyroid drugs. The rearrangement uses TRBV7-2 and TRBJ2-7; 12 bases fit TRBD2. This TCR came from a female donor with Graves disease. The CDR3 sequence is CASSLASLAGGYEQYF. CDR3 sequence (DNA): TGTGCCAGCAGCTTAGCGTCACTAGCGGGGGGCTACGAGCAGTACTTC.